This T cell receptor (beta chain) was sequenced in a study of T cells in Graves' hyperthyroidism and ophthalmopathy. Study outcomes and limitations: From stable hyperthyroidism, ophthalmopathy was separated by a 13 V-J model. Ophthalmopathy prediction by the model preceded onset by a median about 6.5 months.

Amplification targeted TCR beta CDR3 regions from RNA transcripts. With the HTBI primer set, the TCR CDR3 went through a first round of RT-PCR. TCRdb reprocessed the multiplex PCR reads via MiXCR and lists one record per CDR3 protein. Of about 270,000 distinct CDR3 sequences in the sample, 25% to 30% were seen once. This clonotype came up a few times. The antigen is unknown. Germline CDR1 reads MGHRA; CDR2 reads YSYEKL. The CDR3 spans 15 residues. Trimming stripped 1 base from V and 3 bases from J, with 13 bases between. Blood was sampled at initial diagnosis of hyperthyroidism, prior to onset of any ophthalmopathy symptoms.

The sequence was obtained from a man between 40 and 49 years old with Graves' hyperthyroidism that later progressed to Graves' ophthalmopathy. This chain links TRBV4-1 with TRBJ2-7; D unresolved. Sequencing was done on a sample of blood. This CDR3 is CASSQAPTPNYEQYF. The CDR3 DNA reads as TGCGCCAGCAGCCAAGCCCCTACTCCCAACTACGAGCAGTACTTC.